A single sample gave rise to the 14 T cell receptor beta chains below, sequenced in a study of T cells in women clearing cervical HPV infection. TCRdb's table, derived via immunoSEQ multiplex PCR, lists solely in-frame clones and lacks some. This table lists some 39,000 clones. What was sequenced was blood buffy coat. The receptors here all came from a woman aged 18-69 years with a cervical HPV16 infection that either progressed to CIN3+ or cleared (not recorded which).

Details on this clone: The sequence runs out 3 residues before the end of the CDR3; the remainder is reconstructed from the germline J gene. V is TRBV7-6 and J is TRBJ1-2; 8 bases agree with TRBD1. CDR1 and CDR2 (germline): SGHVS, FNYEAQ. The CDR3 totals 15 residues. CDR3: CASSLATGVAYDYTF. The DNA read from the CDR3 is TGTGCCAGCAGCTTAGCGACAGGGGTGGCCTACGAC.

Worth noting for this clone: Read coverage stops 3 residues before the CDR3 terminus; the germline J gene supplies the remainder. V gene TRBV14 combines with J gene TRBJ2-3, with TRBD2 identical over 8 bases. CDR3 length: 14 residues. Trimming removed 1 base from V and 8 bases from J; junction bases left unmatched: 5. From germline, CDR1 is SGHDN and CDR2 FVKESK. Here the CDR3 reads CASSQGLATGTQYF. Partial CDR3 DNA: TGTGCCAGCAGCCAAGGACTAGCGACGGGTACG.

As regards this clone: The read gets to within 3 residues of the CDR3 end, and the germline J gene fills in the rest. The chain combines TRBV5-1 with TRBJ2-5, with a possible D match to TRBD1 (6 bases). Per germline, CDR1 SGHRS and CDR2 YFSETQ. Trimming took 2 bases from V and 2 from J, leaving 10 bases between them. The CDR3 loop spans 14 amino acids. CDR3 amino acids: CASSFTGSQETQYF. CDR3 DNA, as far as it was read: TGCGCCAGCAGCTTTACAGGGTCACAAGAGACC.

As regards this clone: The sequence runs out 3 residues before the end of the CDR3; the remainder is reconstructed from the germline J gene. The chain combines TRBV10-2 with TRBJ2-3, with a tentative D call TRBD2 (5 bases). With 7 bases removed from V and 0 bases from J, the gap between germline ends came to 11 bases. CDR1 WSHSY and CDR2 SAAADI come from the germline V gene. CDR3 length equals 14 residues. The CDR3 sequence is CASTIAPSTDTQYF. The part of the CDR3 DNA that was read is TGCGCCAGCACTATAGCGCCTAGCACAGATACG.

In regard to this clone: Relative to the germline gene, one junction end is altered; a read error may explain this. The DNA ends 3 residues before the CDR3 does, and the rest of the CDR3 is filled in from the germline J gene. The rearrangement links TRBV4-2 to TRBJ1-1; TRBD1 aligns across 11 bases. CDR1 is LGHNA, CDR2 YNFKEQ, per germline. This CDR3 is 15 amino acids long. CDR3 DNA, as far as it was read: TGCGCCAGCAGCCAGGCTGGGACAGGGGGAACTGAA. Translated, it gives CASSQAGTGGTE. The complete CDR3 sequence is CASSQAGTGGTEAFF.

Comment on this clone: Read data end 3 residues before the CDR3 end; the end is taken from the germline J gene. V gene TRBV7-9 combines with J gene TRBJ2-1, with 11 bases lining up with TRBD1. Germline assignment: CDR1 SEHNR and CDR2 FQNEAQ (reference sequence). The CDR3 has 13 amino acids. Trimming took 8 bases from V and 6 from J; bases not matched to a gene: 3. CDR3 DNA (partial): TGTGCCAGCGGGGGACAGGGGGTCAATGAG. Translation: CASGGQGVNE. From start to end, the CDR3 is CASGGQGVNEQFF.

Concerning this clone: The junction and the germline gene differ at one end; a read error may be behind it. The read ends 3 residues early relative to the CDR3; the germline J gene fills the gap. The V gene is TRBV11-3, the J gene TRBJ1-3; D is unclear. CDR3 length equals 13 residues. CDR1 is SGHNT and CDR2 is YENEEA in the germline V gene. CDR3 loop: CASSFGSGNTIYF. Incomplete CDR3 DNA: TGTGCCAGCAGCTTCGGCTCAGGAAACACA.

Points on this clone: The CDR3 is cut off 3 residues early in the read; its end comes from the germline J gene. The gene calls are TRBV5-1 and TRBJ1-4; 10 nucleotides agree with TRBD1. This CDR3 is 18 amino acids long. Germline assignment: CDR1 SGHRS and CDR2 YFSETQ. CDR3 in amino acids: CASSPGQGGVSGANVLFF. Partial CDR3 DNA: TGCGCCAGCAGCCCCGGACAGGGGGGTGTCTCTGGGGCCAACGTA.

With respect to this clone: Read coverage stops 3 residues before the CDR3 terminus; the germline J gene supplies the remainder. The rearrangement joins TRBV7-2 to TRBJ2-1; TRBD2 is a possible D gene (5 bases). V was clipped by 3 bases and J by 7 bases, with 16 bases between them. Germline V gives CDR1 SGHTA, CDR2 FQGNSA. This CDR3 is 15 amino acids long. CDR3 sequence reads: CASSFRSGAGNEQFF. CDR3 DNA, as far as it was read: TGTGCCAGCAGCTTTCGAAGCGGAGCTGGGAATGAG.

As to this clone: The read falls 3 residues short of the CDR3 end, and the missing part is taken from the germline J gene. The V and J genes are TRBV29-1 and TRBJ2-5; D possibly corresponds to TRBD1 (6 bases). CDR3 length: 17 amino acids. V gave up 3 bases and J gave up 2 bases, with 22 bases separating them. Germline-derived CDR1 and CDR2 are SQVTM and ANQGSEA. The CDR3 DNA, read in part, is TGCAGCGTTGAGCTGCCGGGACAAAAAACATATCAAGAGACC. The encoded protein is CSVELPGQKTYQET. From start to end, the CDR3 is CSVELPGQKTYQETQYF.

On this clone: The CDR3 end lies 3 residues beyond the end of the read and is filled in from the germline J gene. The gene calls are TRBV7-2 and TRBJ2-5; 7 bases are a match to TRBD2. Looked up from germline, CDR1 is SGHTA and CDR2 is FQGNSA. There are 14 residues in the CDR3. Trimming took 7 bases from V and 3 from J; bases not matched to a gene: 8. This CDR3 is CASTPSGHKETQYF. The CDR3 bases that were read are TGTGCCAGCACGCCTAGCGGACATAAAGAGACC.

Worth noting for this clone: The read finishes 3 residues shy of the CDR3 end, and the germline J gene is used to complete it. The gene calls are TRBV6-2 or TRBV6-3 and TRBJ1-1; 7 bases line up with TRBD1. J gave up 0 bases and V 6 bases, and 10 bases lay outside the gene matches. Looked up from germline, CDR1 is MNHEY and CDR2 is SVGEGT. There are 16 residues in the CDR3. The CDR3 sequence is CASRARDSPLNTEAFF. The CDR3 DNA, read in part, is TGTGCCAGCAGGGCCCGGGACAGCCCATTGAACACTGAA.

With regard to this clone: The DNA ends 3 residues before the CDR3 does, and the rest of the CDR3 is filled in from the germline J gene. V gene TRBV7-2 combines with J gene TRBJ2-3; possibly TRBD2 for D (5 bases). Germline V gene lookup returns CDR1 SGHTA and CDR2 FQGNSA. The CDR3 loop spans 14 amino acids. V was clipped by 5 bases and J by 3 bases, with 12 bases between them. Partial CDR3 DNA: TGTGCCAGCAGCCCGACTACCTCGACAGATACG. Amino acid sequence: CASSPTTSTDT. The CDR3 as a whole reads CASSPTTSTDTQYF.

On this clone: Read coverage stops 3 residues before the CDR3 terminus; the germline J gene supplies the remainder. V usage is TRBV19 and J usage is TRBJ1-1; 7 positions match TRBD1. J gave up 7 bases and V 3 bases, and 5 bases lay outside the gene matches. The length of the CDR3 is 13 residues. Germline V lookup: CDR1 LNHDA, CDR2 SQIVND (reference sequence). The CDR3 spells CASSMGTVLEAFF. CDR3 DNA (partial): TGTGCCAGTAGTATGGGGACAGTCCTTGAA.